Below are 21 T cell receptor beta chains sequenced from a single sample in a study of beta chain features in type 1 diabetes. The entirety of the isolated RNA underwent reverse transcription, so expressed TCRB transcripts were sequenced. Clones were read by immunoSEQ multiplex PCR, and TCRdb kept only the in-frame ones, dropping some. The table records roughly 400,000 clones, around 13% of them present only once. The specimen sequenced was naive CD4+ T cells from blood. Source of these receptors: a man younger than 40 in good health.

The CDR3 loop reads CASSLDGDSTDTQYF. The CDR3 coding sequence is TGTGCCAGCAGCTTAGATGGGGACTCCACAGATACGCAGTATTTT. V is TRBV11-2 and J is TRBJ2-3; D is possibly TRBD2 (6 bases). Trimming stripped 0 bases from V and 2 bases from J, with 9 bases between. Germline V lookup: CDR1 SGHAT, CDR2 FQNNGV. This CDR3 has 15 amino acids.

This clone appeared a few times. CDR3 residues: CASSLALTGHTEAFF. The DNA for the CDR3 is TGTGCCAGCAGCTTAGCGCTGACAGGGCACACTGAAGCTTTCTTT. This chain connects TRBV7-9 to TRBJ1-1, with 7 nucleotides matching TRBD1. The J segment lost 3 bases and the V segment lost 0 bases, leaving 4 bases of the junction unmatched. CDR1 and CDR2 (germline): SEHNR, FQNEAQ (reference sequence). The CDR3 covers 15 residues. The full variable domain, its missing parts supplied by reference TRBV7-9 and TRBJ1-1, is DTGVSQNPRHKITKRGQNVTFRCDPISEHNRLYWYRQTLGQGPEFLTYFQNEAQLEKSRLLSDRFSAERPKGSFSTLEIQRTEQGDSAMYLCASSLALTGHTEAFFGQGTRLTVV.

The CDR3 spells CASSYGDDHYNEQFF. As DNA, the CDR3 is TGTGCCAGCAGTTACGGGGACGATCACTACAATGAGCAGTTCTTC. V gene TRBV6-9 combines with J gene TRBJ2-1; D tentatively reads TRBD1 or TRBD2 (5 bases each). The CDR3 spans 15 residues. Trimming stripped 3 bases from V and 3 bases from J, with 12 bases between. Germline CDR1 MNHGY, CDR2 SVAAGI.

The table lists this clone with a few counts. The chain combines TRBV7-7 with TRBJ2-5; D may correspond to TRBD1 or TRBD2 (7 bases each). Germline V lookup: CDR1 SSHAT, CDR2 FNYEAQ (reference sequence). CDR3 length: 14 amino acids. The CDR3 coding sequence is TGTGCTAGCTCCAGGGGGGGCCGCCAAGAGACCCAGTACTTC. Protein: CASSRGGRQETQYF.

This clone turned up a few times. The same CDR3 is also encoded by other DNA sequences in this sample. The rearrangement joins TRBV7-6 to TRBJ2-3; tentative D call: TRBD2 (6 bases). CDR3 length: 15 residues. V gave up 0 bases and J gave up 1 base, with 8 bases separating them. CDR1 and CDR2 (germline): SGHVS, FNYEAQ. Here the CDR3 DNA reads TGTGCCAGCAGCTTAGCGTGGGGGGGCACAGATACGCAGTATTTT. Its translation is CASSLAWGGTDTQYF.

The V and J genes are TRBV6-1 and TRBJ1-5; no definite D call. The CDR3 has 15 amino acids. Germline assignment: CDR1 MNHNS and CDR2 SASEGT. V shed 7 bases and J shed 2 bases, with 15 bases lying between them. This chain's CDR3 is CASTRGLAGNQPQHF. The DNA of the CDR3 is TGTGCCAGCACCCGAGGATTGGCAGGCAATCAGCCCCAGCATTTT.

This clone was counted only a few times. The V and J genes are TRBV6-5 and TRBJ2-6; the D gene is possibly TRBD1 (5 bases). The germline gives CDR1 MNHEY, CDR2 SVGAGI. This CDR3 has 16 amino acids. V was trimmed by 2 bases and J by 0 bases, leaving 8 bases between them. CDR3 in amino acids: CASSYQGSSGANVLTF. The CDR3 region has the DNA TGTGCCAGCAGTTACCAGGGCTCCTCTGGGGCCAACGTCCTGACTTTC.

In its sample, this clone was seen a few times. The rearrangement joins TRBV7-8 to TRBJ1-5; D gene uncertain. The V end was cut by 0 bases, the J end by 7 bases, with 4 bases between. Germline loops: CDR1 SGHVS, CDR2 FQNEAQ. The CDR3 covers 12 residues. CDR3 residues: CASSLARQPQHF. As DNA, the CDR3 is TGTGCCAGCAGCTTAGCGAGGCAGCCCCAGCATTTT.

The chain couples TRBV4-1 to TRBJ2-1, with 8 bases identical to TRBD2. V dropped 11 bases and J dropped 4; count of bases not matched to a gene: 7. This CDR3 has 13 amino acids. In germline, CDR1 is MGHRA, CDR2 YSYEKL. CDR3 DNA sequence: TGCGCCTCAACCCGCGGGGGGTACAATGAGCAGTTCTTC. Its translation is CASTRGGYNEQFF.

The CDR3 is CASSLSGQASLEAFF. The CDR3 DNA is TGCGCCAGCAGCTTGTCCGGTCAGGCCAGCCTTGAAGCTTTCTTT. The chain uses TRBV5-1 and TRBJ1-1; no definite D call. With 1 base removed from V and 7 bases from J, the gap between germline ends came to 17 bases. The length of the CDR3 is 15 residues. Germline V gene lookup returns CDR1 SGHRS and CDR2 YFSETQ.

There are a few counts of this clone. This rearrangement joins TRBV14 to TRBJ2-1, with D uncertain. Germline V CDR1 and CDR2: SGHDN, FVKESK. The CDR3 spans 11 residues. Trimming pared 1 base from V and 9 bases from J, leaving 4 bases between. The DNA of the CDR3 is TGTGCCAGCAGCCAAGCGGGTGAGCAGTTCTTC. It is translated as CASSQAGEQFF.

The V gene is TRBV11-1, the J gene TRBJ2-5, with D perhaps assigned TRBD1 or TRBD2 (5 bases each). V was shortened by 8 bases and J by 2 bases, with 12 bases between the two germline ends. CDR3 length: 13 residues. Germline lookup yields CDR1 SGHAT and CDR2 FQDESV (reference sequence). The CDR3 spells CASGRGFQETQYF. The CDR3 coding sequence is TGTGCCAGCGGACGGGGCTTTCAAGAGACCCAGTACTTC.

The CDR3 region is CASSIQGEAFF. The CDR3 DNA reads as TGTGCCAGCAGCATCCAGGGTGAAGCTTTCTTT. This chain links TRBV11-2 with TRBJ1-1; maybe TRBD1 (5 bases). This CDR3 comprises 11 residues. V lost 5 bases, J lost 7 bases, and 8 bases lay in between. CDR1 SGHAT and CDR2 FQNNGV come from the germline V gene.

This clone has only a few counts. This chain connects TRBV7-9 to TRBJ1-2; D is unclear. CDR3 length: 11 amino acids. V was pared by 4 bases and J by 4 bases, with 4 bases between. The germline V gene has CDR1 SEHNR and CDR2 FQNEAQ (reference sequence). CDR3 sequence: CASSYTYGYTF. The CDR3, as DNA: TGTGCCAGCAGCTATACCTATGGCTACACCTTC.

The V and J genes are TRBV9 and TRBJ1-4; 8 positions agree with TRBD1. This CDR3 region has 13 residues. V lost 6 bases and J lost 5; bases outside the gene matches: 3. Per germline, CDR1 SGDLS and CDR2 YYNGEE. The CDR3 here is CASKGQANEKLFF. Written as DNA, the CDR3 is TGTGCCAGCAAGGGACAGGCAAATGAAAAACTGTTTTTT.

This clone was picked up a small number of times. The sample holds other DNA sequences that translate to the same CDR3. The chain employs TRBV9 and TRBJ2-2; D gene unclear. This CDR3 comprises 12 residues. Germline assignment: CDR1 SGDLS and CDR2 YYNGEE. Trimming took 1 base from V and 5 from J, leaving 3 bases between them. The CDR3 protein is CASSVYTGELFF. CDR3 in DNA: TGTGCCAGCAGCGTATATACCGGGGAGCTGTTTTTT.

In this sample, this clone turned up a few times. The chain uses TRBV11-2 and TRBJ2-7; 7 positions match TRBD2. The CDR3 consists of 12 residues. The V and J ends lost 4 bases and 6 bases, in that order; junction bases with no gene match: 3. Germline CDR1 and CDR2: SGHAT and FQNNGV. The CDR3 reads CASSSLAFEQYF. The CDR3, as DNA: TGTGCCAGCAGCTCACTAGCGTTCGAGCAGTACTTC.

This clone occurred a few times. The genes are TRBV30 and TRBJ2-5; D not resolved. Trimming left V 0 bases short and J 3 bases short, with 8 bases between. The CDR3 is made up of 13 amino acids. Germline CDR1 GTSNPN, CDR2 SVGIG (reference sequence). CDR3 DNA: TGTGCCTGGAGTGTCCGCAGCAAAGAGACCCAGTACTTC. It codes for CAWSVRSKETQYF.

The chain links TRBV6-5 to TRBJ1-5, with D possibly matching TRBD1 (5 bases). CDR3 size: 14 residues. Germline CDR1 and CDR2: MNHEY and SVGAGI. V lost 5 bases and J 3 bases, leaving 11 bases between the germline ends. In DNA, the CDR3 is TGTGCCAGCAGTAGGGACGGAATCAATCAGCCCCAGCATTTT. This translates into CASSRDGINQPQHF.

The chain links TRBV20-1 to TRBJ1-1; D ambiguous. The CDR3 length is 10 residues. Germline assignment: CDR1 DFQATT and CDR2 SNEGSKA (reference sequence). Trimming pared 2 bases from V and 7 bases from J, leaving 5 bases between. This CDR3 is CSARQLEAFF. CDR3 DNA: TGCAGTGCTAGACAGCTTGAAGCTTTCTTT.

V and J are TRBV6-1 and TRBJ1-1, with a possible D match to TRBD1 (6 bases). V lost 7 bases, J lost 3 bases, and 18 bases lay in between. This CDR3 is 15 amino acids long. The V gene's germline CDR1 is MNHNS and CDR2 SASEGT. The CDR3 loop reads CASTPVWGADTEAFF. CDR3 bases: TGTGCCAGCACCCCAGTCTGGGGGGCGGACACTGAAGCTTTCTTT.